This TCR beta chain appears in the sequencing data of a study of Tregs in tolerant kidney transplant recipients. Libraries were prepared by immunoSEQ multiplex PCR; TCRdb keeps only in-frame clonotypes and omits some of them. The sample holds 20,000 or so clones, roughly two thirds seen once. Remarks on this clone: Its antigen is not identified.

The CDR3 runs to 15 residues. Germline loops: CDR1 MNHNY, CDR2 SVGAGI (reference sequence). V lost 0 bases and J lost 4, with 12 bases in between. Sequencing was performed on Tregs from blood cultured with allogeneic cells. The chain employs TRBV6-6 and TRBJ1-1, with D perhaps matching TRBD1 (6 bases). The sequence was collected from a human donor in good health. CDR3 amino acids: CASSYSGGQGTEAFF. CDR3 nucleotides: TGTGCCAGCAGTTACTCAGGGGGGCAGGGCACTGAAGCTTTCTTT.